This T cell receptor (beta chain) was sequenced in a study of blood T cells in healthy people across ages. Findings of the study overall: Estimated diversity across one million T cells was deemed an underestimate.

The CDR3 loop spans 15 amino acids. The germline V gene has CDR1 LGHNA and CDR2 YNFKEQ. The V end lost 4 bases, the J end lost 5 bases, and 17 bases lay between the germline ends. This clonotype was picked up a small number of times. Antigen: not known. Sample-barcoded 5' priming and a J-beta primer mix drove a second PCR of about 6 to 12 cycles. TCRdb re-derived calls from the 5' RACE reads in MiXCR, one entry per CDR3 protein. The table shows about 1.6 million distinct CDR3 sequences, with about 32% occurring only once. The gene calls are TRBV4-2 and TRBJ1-1; D is uncertain. Material for sequencing was blood. This clonotype was sampled from a woman aged 25 to 45 in good health. The CDR3 here is CASSLWRVGKTEAFF. DNA of the CDR3: TGTGCCAGCAGCCTCTGGAGGGTGGGGAAAACTGAAGCTTTCTTT.